This T cell receptor beta chain comes out of a study of blood T cell repertoires in COVID-19. Overall study: COVID-19 samples from acute and convalescent phases originated in the United States, Italy and Spain. T cells, B-cell-depleted T cells, or PBMCs supplied cDNA or gDNA.

This clone was recorded once. Per the original data handling: Reference gene primer amplification yielded estimated nucleated cell counts. Here immunoSEQ multiplex PCR was the method, and the copy in TCRdb shows in-frame clones only, minus some. V and J calls and clone size are as listed in that table; D and trimming were resolved from the DNA. The table shows over 200,000 clones, with roughly four fifths occurring only once. Trimming took 3 bases from V and 1 from J, leaving 5 bases between them. The length of the CDR3 is 14 residues. Germline V gene data show CDR1 as KGHDR and CDR2 as SFDVKD. The sequencing sample was made of peripheral blood. This TCR was recovered from a woman aged 40-49 years with active or convalescent COVID-19. This chain joins TRBV24-1 and TRBJ2-2; a weak D match, TRBD2 (5 bases). CDR3 loop: CATSDGGNTGELFF. In DNA form, the CDR3 reads TGTGCCACCAGTGATGGAGGGAACACCGGGGAGCTGTTTTTT.